What follows are 27 T cell receptor beta chains derived from one specimen sequenced in a study of regulatory T cells in long-lasting Graves disease. As to time point: newly diagnosed GD, antithyroid drugs for less than 3 months. RNA isolated from PBMCs was used to make the TCR library. Through Arm-PCR of CDR3 regions and iRepertoire HTBI primers, TCR beta libraries were built. TCRdb re-analysed the multiplex PCR reads in MiXCR, keeping a single row per CDR3 protein. The sample lists roughly 500,000 distinct CDR3 sequences, about 13% seen once, with 8.5% to 10% in the top ten. These data are also associated with another study on T cells in Graves' hyperthyroidism and ophthalmopathy.

The material was peripheral blood mononuclear cells (PBMCs), obtained at new diagnosis, from a patient treated with antithyroid drugs. These receptors came from a man under 40 with Graves disease.

This clonotype came up many times. The gene calls are TRBV2 and TRBJ2-7, with 8 bases identical to TRBD1. The CDR3 sequence is 13 residues long. Germline V gene data show CDR1 as SNHLY and CDR2 as FYNNEI. Unmatched junction bases numbered 4, after V lost 3 bases and J lost 6 bases. CDR3 sequence: CASSDDRGGEQYF. The CDR3 nucleotides are TGTGCCAGCAGTGACGACAGGGGAGGCGAGCAGTACTTC.

This clonotype came up many times. The genes are TRBV12-3 or TRBV12-4 and TRBJ2-3; TRBD2 matches 11 bases. V trimming: 7 bases; J trimming: 11 bases; junction bases outside the gene matches: 14. The CDR3 covers 15 residues. The CDR3 sequence: CASTRQGLADGRQYF. As DNA, the CDR3 is TGTGCCAGCACTCGTCAGGGACTAGCGGACGGGAGGCAGTATTTT.

This clonotype was detected a few times. A clone one base away is much larger, so this may be a read error. V is TRBV12-3 or TRBV12-4 and J is TRBJ2-5; the D call may be TRBD1 or TRBD2 (6 bases each). This CDR3 contains 18 residues. V was trimmed by 6 bases and J by 3 bases, leaving 26 bases between them. The CDR3 here is CASSPTGAPRMVEETQYF. CDR3 coding DNA: TGTGCCAGCAGCCCCACGGGGGCCCCGAGGATGGTGGAAGAGACCCAGTACTTC.

There are many counts of this clonotype. The chain carries TRBV10-3 and TRBJ1-1; no clear D gene. The CDR3 loop spans 14 amino acids. V was clipped by 4 bases and J by 4 bases, with 13 bases between them. Germline values: CDR1 ENHRY, CDR2 SYGVKD. Written as DNA, the CDR3 is TGTGCCATCAGTGCCTCAGGTCTAATCACTGAAGCTTTCTTT. Amino acids: CAISASGLITEAFF.

The chain's CDR3 is CASSPATLFSYEQYF. The CDR3 DNA reads as TGCGCCAGCAGCCCGGCAACACTCTTCTCCTACGAGCAGTACTTC. J is TRBJ2-7 and V is TRBV5-1, with D unresolved. Germline V lookup: CDR1 SGHRS, CDR2 YFSETQ. Trimming removed 4 bases from V and 0 bases from J, with 14 bases in between. The CDR3 totals 15 residues.

This clonotype was seen at least ten times. V gene TRBV30 combines with J gene TRBJ2-7; perhaps TRBD2 as D (6 bases). Germline loops: CDR1 GTSNPN, CDR2 SVGIG (reference sequence). The V and J ends lost 1 base and 9 bases respectively, with 7 bases between them. The CDR3 runs to 10 residues. Here the CDR3 DNA reads TGTGCCTGGAGTGGGGGGGTGCAGTACTTC. Its translation is CAWSGGVQYF. Full variable domain (outside the CDR3, taken from reference TRBV30 and TRBJ2-7): SQTIHQWPATLVQPVGSPLSLECTVEGTSNPNLYWYRQAAGRGLQLLFYSVGIGQISSEVPQNLSASRPQDRQFILSSKKLLLSDSGFYLCAWSGGVQYFGPGTRLTVT.

This clonotype was detected only a few times. This chain connects TRBV18 to TRBJ2-3, with D perhaps matching TRBD1 or TRBD2 (5 bases each). Trimming left V 4 bases short and J 2 bases short, with 10 bases between. The germline gives CDR1 KGHSH, CDR2 LQKENI. CDR3 length: 14 amino acids. Here the CDR3 reads CASSRGRDTDTQYF. The CDR3 nucleotides are TGTGCCAGCTCACGGGGACGGGACACAGATACGCAGTATTTT.

The rearrangement links TRBV14 to TRBJ2-7; D is perhaps TRBD2 (7 bases). Trimming took off 10 bases at V and 4 bases at J, with 17 bases between the two ends. The CDR3 length is 13 residues. Germline lookup yields CDR1 SGHDN and CDR2 FVKESK. The CDR3 DNA reads as TGTGCCACCGAGGCGGGGGCAGGTTACGAGCAGTACTTC. It encodes CATEAGAGYEQYF.

This clonotype has at least ten counts. The chain employs TRBV18 and TRBJ2-1, with TRBD1 identical over 7 bases. This CDR3 region has 13 residues. Germline V CDR1 and CDR2: KGHSH, LQKENI. V shed 0 bases, J shed 9 bases, and the junction held 2 bases outside the gene matches. As DNA, the CDR3 is TGTGCCAGCTCACCACCCGGGACAGTTGAGCAGTTCTTC. Translated, it gives CASSPPGTVEQFF.

The chain links TRBV3-1 to TRBJ1-5; D ambiguous. The CDR3 contains 12 residues. Germline V gives CDR1 LGHDT, CDR2 YNNKEL (reference sequence). Trimming took 0 bases from V and 11 from J, leaving 8 bases between them. CDR3 amino acids: CASSQEGMSQHF. CDR3 in DNA: TGTGCCAGCAGCCAAGAGGGCATGTCCCAGCATTTT.

This clonotype was counted many times. The gene calls are TRBV6-4 and TRBJ1-5; D call uncertain. CDR1 is MRHNA, CDR2 SNTAGT, per germline. CDR3 size: 15 residues. Trimming removed 10 bases at V and 2 bases at J, with 18 bases between. CDR3 loop: CATTNVRVGNQPQHF. The CDR3 DNA reads as TGTGCCACCACGAACGTCCGGGTAGGCAATCAGCCCCAGCATTTT.

This clonotype has ten or more counts. J is TRBJ2-3 and V is TRBV7-9, with D perhaps being TRBD1 or TRBD2 (5 bases each). Germline-derived CDR1 and CDR2 are SEHNR and FQNEAQ (reference sequence). The CDR3 extends over 17 amino acids. The V and J ends lost 4 bases and 3 bases respectively, with 20 bases between them. CDR3 sequence: CASSSASGLSGTDTQYF. The CDR3 DNA sequence: TGTGCCAGCAGCTCCGCTTCGGGGCTCTCGGGAACAGATACGCAGTATTTT.

The chain employs TRBV27 and TRBJ2-2; 8 bases fit TRBD2. CDR3 length equals 15 residues. V gave up 6 bases and J gave up 0 bases; unmatched junction bases: 3. Germline V gene sequence: CDR1 MNHEY, CDR2 SMNVEV (reference sequence). This CDR3 is CASRTAGANTGELFF. For the CDR3, the DNA is TGTGCCAGCAGGACAGCGGGGGCGAACACCGGGGAGCTGTTTTTT.

This clonotype was counted many times. This sequence joins TRBV25-1 and TRBJ2-1; TRBD2 aligns across 12 bases. The CDR3 length is 16 residues. With 2 bases clipped from V and 4 bases from J, the junction kept 3 bases outside the gene matches. Germline V gene sequence: CDR1 MGHDK, CDR2 SYGVNS. In nucleotides, the CDR3 is TGTGCCAGCAGTGAAACGACTAGCGGGAGATACAATGAGCAGTTCTTC. Amino acids: CASSETTSGRYNEQFF.

This clonotype was counted ten times or more. V is TRBV19 and J is TRBJ2-3; either TRBD1 or TRBD2 may supply D (5 bases each). CDR1 is LNHDA, CDR2 SQIVND, per germline (reference sequence). V gave up 5 bases and J gave up 0 bases, with 18 bases separating them. CDR3 length equals 17 residues. The CDR3 DNA sequence: TGTGCCAGTAGTTCTTACTTCGACAGAGGGAGCACAGATACGCAGTATTTT. Its translation: CASSSYFDRGSTDTQYF.

Many counts were recorded for this clonotype. The chain joins TRBV5-1 to TRBJ1-1; TRBD1 might be the D (5 bases). This CDR3 spans 16 amino acids. CDR1 is SGHRS, CDR2 YFSETQ, per germline. V lost 2 bases, J lost 5 bases, and 19 bases lay in between. CDR3 DNA: TGCGCCAGCAGCTTTGGTGGGGCTGTGGAGAGGACTGAAGCTTTCTTT. As protein: CASSFGGAVERTEAFF.

This clonotype appeared many times. The chain recombines TRBV15 with TRBJ2-7, with 9 positions matching TRBD1. V was pared by 5 bases and J by 4 bases, with 12 bases of the junction left unmatched. The CDR3 is 16 residues long. Looked up from germline, CDR1 is LNHNV and CDR2 is YYDKDF (reference sequence). CDR3 DNA: TGTGCCACCAGCTACTTGACAGGGGGAACAGAGTACGAGCAGTACTTC. Encoded protein: CATSYLTGGTEYEQYF.

A remark on this clonotype: A much larger clone is a single base away; this may be a read error. The chain couples TRBV29-1 to TRBJ2-1, with D perhaps TRBD2 (5 bases). CDR1 and CDR2 (germline): SQVTM, ANQGSEA. V lost 1 base and J lost 4, with 17 bases in between. The length of the CDR3 is 16 residues. CDR3 DNA: TGCAGCGTTGAAGGCGTGGAGGAAAGGGATTACAATGAGCAGTTCTTC. It encodes CSVEGVEERDYNEQFF.

In its sample, this clonotype was seen a few times. The rearrangement joins TRBV25-1 to TRBJ2-2, with TRBD2 matching 11 bases. V shed 6 bases, J shed 2 bases, and the junction held 14 bases outside the gene matches. The CDR3 covers 19 residues. Germline V gene lookup returns CDR1 MGHDK and CDR2 SYGVNS. The chain's CDR3 is CASRPSLGTSGSNTGELFF. In nucleotides, the CDR3 is TGTGCCAGCAGGCCCTCCCTAGGGACTAGCGGATCTAACACCGGGGAGCTGTTTTTT.

This clonotype was detected ten times or more. This chain uses TRBV11-3 with TRBJ1-5; TRBD1 matches 9 bases. The CDR3 is made up of 17 amino acids. V was pared by 0 bases and J by 9 bases, with 12 bases of the junction left unmatched. The germline V gene has CDR1 SGHNT and CDR2 YENEEA. The CDR3 reads CASSLDLNRDRALPQHF. The CDR3, as DNA: TGTGCCAGCAGCTTAGATCTTAACCGGGACAGGGCCTTGCCCCAGCATTTT.

In this sample, this clonotype turned up a few times. V usage is TRBV5-1 and J usage is TRBJ2-3; the D gene is possibly TRBD2 (5 bases). Trimming shortened V by 4 bases and J by 4 bases, and 13 bases separated the two germline ends. Germline CDR1 reads SGHRS; CDR2 reads YFSETQ. The CDR3 length is 14 residues. The CDR3 region has the DNA TGCGCCAGCAGCGTGGGAGTCGATTCAGATACGCAGTATTTT. This codes for CASSVGVDSDTQYF. The complete variable domain, with remaining parts taken from reference TRBV5-1 and TRBJ2-3, reads KAGVTQTPRYLIKTRGQQVTLSCSPISGHRSVSWYQQTPGQGLQFLFEYFSETQRNKGNFPGRFSGRQFSNSRSEMNVSTLELGDSALYLCASSVGVDSDTQYFGPGTRLTVL.

Comments on this clonotype: Being one base from a much bigger clone, this may be a read error. The chain combines TRBV6-2 or TRBV6-3 with TRBJ2-1; D gene unclear. Germline CDR1 is MNHEY and CDR2 is SVGEGT. This CDR3 is built from 12 residues. The CDR3 region is CAGSYSLSEQFF. The CDR3 DNA reads as TGTGCCGGCAGTTACTCCCTCAGTGAGCAGTTCTTC.

This clonotype was recorded at least ten times. This rearrangement joins TRBV6-2 or TRBV6-3 to TRBJ2-3, with D perhaps assigned TRBD1 or TRBD2 (7 bases each). V lost 5 bases and J lost 4, with 13 bases in between. CDR1 MNHEY and CDR2 SVGEGT come from the germline V gene. The CDR3 runs 14 residues. The CDR3 sequence: CASSQGEGPDTQYF. Here the CDR3 DNA reads TGTGCCAGCAGTCAGGGGGAGGGCCCAGATACGCAGTATTTT.

In its sample, this clonotype was seen many times. The chain employs TRBV7-8 and TRBJ2-3; 8 bases match TRBD2. The J segment lost 4 bases and the V segment lost 6 bases, leaving 12 bases of the junction unmatched. Germline CDR1 reads SGHVS; CDR2 reads FQNEAQ. This CDR3 has 16 residues. CDR3 nucleotide sequence: TGTGCCAGCAGGCCCCTGGGGGCGGGAGGTGCAGATACGCAGTATTTT. Translating it yields CASRPLGAGGADTQYF.

At least ten counts were recorded for this clonotype. The V call is TRBV7-8, the J call TRBJ2-5, with D possibly called TRBD1 or TRBD2 (8 bases each). This CDR3 is built from 15 residues. Trimming took off 5 bases at V and 4 bases at J, with 17 bases between the two ends. Germline V lookup: CDR1 SGHVS, CDR2 FQNEAQ. The CDR3 reads CASSPWTGTRETQYF. The CDR3 nucleotides read TGTGCCAGCAGCCCATGGACAGGGACTAGAGAGACCCAGTACTTC. The whole variable domain, remainder taken from reference TRBV7-8 and TRBJ2-5, is GAGVSQSPRYKVAKRGQDVALRCDPISGHVSLFWYQQALGQGPEFLTYFQNEAQLDKSGLPSDRFFAERPEGSVSTLKIQRTQQEDSAVYLCASSPWTGTRETQYFGPGTRLLVL.

Many counts were recorded for this clonotype. J is TRBJ1-5 and V is TRBV20-1; D gene uncertain. The CDR3 consists of 17 residues. Per germline, CDR1 DFQATT and CDR2 SNEGSKA (reference sequence). V lost 0 bases and J 0 bases, leaving 15 bases between the germline ends. CDR3 amino acids: CSARDTQYGYSNQPQHF. In DNA form, the CDR3 reads TGCAGTGCTAGAGATACCCAGTACGGCTATAGCAATCAGCCCCAGCATTTT.

There are many counts of this clonotype. The gene calls are TRBV18 and TRBJ2-7; a weak D match, TRBD2 (6 bases). The CDR3 consists of 13 residues. Trimming took 6 bases from V and 0 from J, leaving 9 bases between them. From germline, CDR1 is KGHSH and CDR2 LQKENI. This chain's CDR3 is CASSSGSSYEQYF. The CDR3 DNA sequence: TGTGCCAGCTCTAGCGGTAGCTCCTACGAGCAGTACTTC.